The source of this T cell receptor (beta chain) is a study of blood T cell repertoires in COVID-19. Under the authors' procedure: Nucleated cell counts were estimated from reference gene primer amplification. Assay used: immunoSEQ multiplex PCR; TCRdb lists only in-frame clones, some missing. V and J calls and clone size are as listed in that table; D and trimming were resolved from the DNA. The sample has roughly 100,000 clones, more than 70% seen once. This CDR3 has 16 residues. Trimming pared 0 bases from V and 8 bases from J, leaving 16 bases between. Germline V gives CDR1 LGHNA, CDR2 YNFKEQ. The TCR originated in a human donor in a cohort sampled during active COVID-19. Sequencing input: peripheral blood. This chain connects TRBV4-2 to TRBJ1-4, with TRBD1 as a possible D gene (6 bases). CDR3 amino acids: CASSQEGQSFREKLFF. Written as DNA, the CDR3 is TGTGCCAGCAGCCAAGAAGGACAGAGCTTTAGGGAAAAACTGTTTTTT.